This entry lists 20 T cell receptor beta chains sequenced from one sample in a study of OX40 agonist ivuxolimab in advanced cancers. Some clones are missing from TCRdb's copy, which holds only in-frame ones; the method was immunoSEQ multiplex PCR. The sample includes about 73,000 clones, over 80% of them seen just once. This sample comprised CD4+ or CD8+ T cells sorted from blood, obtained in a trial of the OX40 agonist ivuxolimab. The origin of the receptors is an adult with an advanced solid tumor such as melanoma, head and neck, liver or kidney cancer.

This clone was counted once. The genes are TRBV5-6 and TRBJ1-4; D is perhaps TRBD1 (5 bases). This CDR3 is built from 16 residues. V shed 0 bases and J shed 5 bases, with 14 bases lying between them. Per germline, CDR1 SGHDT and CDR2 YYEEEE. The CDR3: CASSLGARVWNEKLFF. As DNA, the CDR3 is TGTGCCAGCAGCTTGGGGGCCAGGGTCTGGAATGAAAAACTGTTTTTT. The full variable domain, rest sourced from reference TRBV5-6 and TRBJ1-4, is DAGVTQSPTHLIKTRGQQVTLRCSPKSGHDTVSWYQQALGQGPQFIFQYYEEEERQRGNFPDRFSGHQFPNYSSELNVNALLLGDSALYLCASSLGARVWNEKLFFGSGTQLSVL.

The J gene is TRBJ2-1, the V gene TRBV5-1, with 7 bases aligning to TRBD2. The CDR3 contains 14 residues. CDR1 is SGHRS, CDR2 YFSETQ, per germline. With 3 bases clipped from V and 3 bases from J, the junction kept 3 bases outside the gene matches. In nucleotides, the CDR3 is TGCGCCAGCAGCTCTAGCGGACTCTACAATGAGCAGTTCTTC. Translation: CASSSSGLYNEQFF.

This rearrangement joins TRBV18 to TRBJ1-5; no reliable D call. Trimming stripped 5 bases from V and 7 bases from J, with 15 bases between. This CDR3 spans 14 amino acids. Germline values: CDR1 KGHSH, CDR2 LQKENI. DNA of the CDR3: TGTGCCAGCTCAGCAAAGGGAGGTAGCCAGCCCCAGCATTTT. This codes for CASSAKGGSQPQHF.

Here the CDR3 reads CASSLGTSGGTSTDTQYF. The CDR3 nucleotides are TGTGCCAGCAGCCTCGGGACTAGCGGAGGAACTAGCACAGATACGCAGTATTTT. This chain links TRBV7-6 with TRBJ2-3; 11 bases are shared with TRBD2. The V and J ends lost 5 bases and 0 bases, in that order; junction bases with no gene match: 10. Germline V gene lookup returns CDR1 SGHVS and CDR2 FNYEAQ. The CDR3 contains 18 residues.

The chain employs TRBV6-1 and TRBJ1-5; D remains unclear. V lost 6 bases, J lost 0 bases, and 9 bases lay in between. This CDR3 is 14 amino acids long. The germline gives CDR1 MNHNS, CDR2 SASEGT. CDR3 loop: CASRGSVSNQPQHF. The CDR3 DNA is TGTGCCAGCAGGGGCTCAGTTAGCAATCAGCCCCAGCATTTT.

CDR3 DNA sequence: TGCAGCGCCGAGAGGGGTGGGAACACTGAAGCTTTCTTT. It encodes CSAERGGNTEAFF. The rearrangement joins TRBV29-1 to TRBJ1-1; D is possibly TRBD1 (5 bases). Deletions cut 7 bases from V and 1 base from J, with 13 bases between. The CDR3 has 13 residues. The germline gives CDR1 SQVTM, CDR2 ANQGSEA.

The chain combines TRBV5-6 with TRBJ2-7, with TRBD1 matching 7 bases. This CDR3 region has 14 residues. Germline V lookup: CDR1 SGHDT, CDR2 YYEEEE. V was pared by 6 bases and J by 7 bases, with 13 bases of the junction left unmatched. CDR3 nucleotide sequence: TGTGCCAGCATCCAGACTAACAGGGGCGGGGAGCAGTACTTC. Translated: CASIQTNRGGEQYF.

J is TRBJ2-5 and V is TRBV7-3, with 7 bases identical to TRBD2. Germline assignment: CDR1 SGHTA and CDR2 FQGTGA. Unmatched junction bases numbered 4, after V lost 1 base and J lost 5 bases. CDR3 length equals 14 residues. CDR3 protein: CASSLMGGEETQYF. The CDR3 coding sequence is TGTGCCAGCAGCTTAATGGGAGGGGAGGAGACCCAGTACTTC.

CDR3 sequence reads: CASSPRGSGVGNEQFF. The CDR3 DNA sequence: TGTGCCAGCAGCCCCCGGGGATCGGGAGTTGGCAATGAGCAGTTCTTC. The rearrangement uses TRBV9 and TRBJ2-1, with a possible D match to TRBD2 (6 bases). The V end was cut by 4 bases, the J end by 6 bases, with 20 bases between. The CDR3 has 16 residues. Looked up from germline, CDR1 is SGDLS and CDR2 is YYNGEE.

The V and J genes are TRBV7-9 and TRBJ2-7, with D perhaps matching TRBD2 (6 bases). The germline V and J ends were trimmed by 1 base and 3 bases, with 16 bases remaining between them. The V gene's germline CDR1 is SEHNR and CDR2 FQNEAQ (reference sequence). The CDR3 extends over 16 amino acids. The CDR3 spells CASSLGSWTTDYEQYF. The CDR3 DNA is TGTGCCAGCAGCTTAGGTTCTTGGACTACAGACTACGAGCAGTACTTC.

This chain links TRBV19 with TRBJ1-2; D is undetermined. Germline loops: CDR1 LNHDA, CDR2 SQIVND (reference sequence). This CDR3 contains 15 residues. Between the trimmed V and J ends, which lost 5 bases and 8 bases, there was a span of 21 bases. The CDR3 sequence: CASSAVSGEGGGYTF. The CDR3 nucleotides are TGTGCCAGTAGTGCCGTATCCGGGGAGGGAGGAGGCTACACCTTC.

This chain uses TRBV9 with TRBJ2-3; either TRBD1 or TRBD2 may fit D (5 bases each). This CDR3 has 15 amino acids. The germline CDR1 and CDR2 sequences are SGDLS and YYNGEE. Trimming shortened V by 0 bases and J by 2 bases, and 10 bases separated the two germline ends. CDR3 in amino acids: CASSVELGTTDTQYF. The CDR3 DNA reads TGTGCCAGCAGCGTAGAGTTGGGGACCACAGATACGCAGTATTTT.

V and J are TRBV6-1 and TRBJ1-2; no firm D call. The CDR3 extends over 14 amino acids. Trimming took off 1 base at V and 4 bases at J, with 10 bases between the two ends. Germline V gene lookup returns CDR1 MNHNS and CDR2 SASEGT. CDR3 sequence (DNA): TGTGCCAGCAGTGAAGGGCCGGGGATCTATGGCTACACCTTC. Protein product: CASSEGPGIYGYTF.

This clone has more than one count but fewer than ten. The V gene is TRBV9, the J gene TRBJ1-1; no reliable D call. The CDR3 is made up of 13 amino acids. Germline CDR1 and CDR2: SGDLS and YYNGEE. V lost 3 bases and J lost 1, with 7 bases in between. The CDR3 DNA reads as TGTGCCAGCAGCGCGAGACAGAACACTGAAGCTTTCTTT. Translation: CASSARQNTEAFF.

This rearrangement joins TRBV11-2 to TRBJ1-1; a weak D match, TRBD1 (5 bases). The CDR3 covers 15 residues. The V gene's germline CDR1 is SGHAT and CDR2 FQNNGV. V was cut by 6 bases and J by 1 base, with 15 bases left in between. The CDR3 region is CASRGQLLGNTEAFF. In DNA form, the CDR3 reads TGTGCCAGCAGGGGGCAACTCCTAGGGAACACTGAAGCTTTCTTT.

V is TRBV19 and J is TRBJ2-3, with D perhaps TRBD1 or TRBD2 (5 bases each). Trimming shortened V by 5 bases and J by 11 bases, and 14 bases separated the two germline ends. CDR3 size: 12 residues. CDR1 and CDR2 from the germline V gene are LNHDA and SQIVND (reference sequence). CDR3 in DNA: TGTGCCAGTAGTTACGGGTTGGGGGTGCAGTATTTT. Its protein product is CASSYGLGVQYF.

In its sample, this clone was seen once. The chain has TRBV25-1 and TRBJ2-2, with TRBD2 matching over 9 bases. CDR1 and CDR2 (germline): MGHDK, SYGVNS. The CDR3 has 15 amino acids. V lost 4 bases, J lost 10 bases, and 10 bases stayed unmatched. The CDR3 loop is CASSAAASGAPELFF. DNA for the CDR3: TGTGCCAGCAGTGCCGCGGCTAGCGGGGCCCCGGAGCTGTTTTTT.

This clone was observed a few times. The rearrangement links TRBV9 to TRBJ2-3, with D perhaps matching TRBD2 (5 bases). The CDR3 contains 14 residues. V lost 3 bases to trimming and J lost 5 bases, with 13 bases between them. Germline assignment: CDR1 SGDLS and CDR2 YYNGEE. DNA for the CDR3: TGTGCCAGCAGCGCCGGGGTATTCGGAGATACGCAGTATTTT. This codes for CASSAGVFGDTQYF.

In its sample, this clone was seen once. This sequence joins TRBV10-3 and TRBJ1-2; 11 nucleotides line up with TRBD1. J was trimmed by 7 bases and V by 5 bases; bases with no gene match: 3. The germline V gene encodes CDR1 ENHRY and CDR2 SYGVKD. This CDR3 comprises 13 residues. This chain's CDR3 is CAISTDRGLGYTF. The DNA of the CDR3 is TGTGCCATCAGTACGGACAGGGGGCTTGGCTACACCTTC.

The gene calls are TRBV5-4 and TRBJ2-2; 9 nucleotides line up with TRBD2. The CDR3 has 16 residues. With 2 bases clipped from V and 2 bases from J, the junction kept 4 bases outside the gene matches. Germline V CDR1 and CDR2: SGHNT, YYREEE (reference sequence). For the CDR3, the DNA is TGTGCCAGCAGCTTAGCGGGAGGCACTAACACCGGGGAGCTGTTTTTT. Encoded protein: CASSLAGGTNTGELFF.